This TCR beta chain is drawn from a study of OX40 agonist ivuxolimab in advanced cancers. Study in general: Intravenous ivuxolimab at 0.01 to 10 mg/kg was given to patients every 2 weeks. Partial responses, seen in three patients, involved one hepatocellular carcinoma and two cutaneous melanomas. General observations from the study: Partly responding patients at 0.1-3.0 mg/kg showed some of the smallest clonal expansion. It was also the case that some nonresponders had low normalized T-cell clonal expansion.

In regard to this clone: Its specificity is not known.

Clones were sequenced by immunoSEQ multiplex PCR, and TCRdb holds only the in-frame ones, with some missing. This table has around 60,000 clones, about 88% appearing once. This CDR3 spans 12 amino acids. Germline assignment: CDR1 LNHDA and CDR2 SQIVND (reference sequence). V lost 9 bases to trimming and J lost 6 bases; unmatched junction nucleotides: 2. The input for sequencing was CD4+ or CD8+ T cells sorted from blood, taken in a trial of the OX40 agonist ivuxolimab. This chain uses TRBV19 with TRBJ2-2, with 9 bases identical to TRBD1. This TCR derives from an adult with an advanced solid tumor such as melanoma, head and neck, liver or kidney cancer. The CDR3: CASRTGAGELFF. In DNA form, the CDR3 reads TGTGCCAGCCGGACAGGGGCCGGGGAGCTGTTTTTT.